This T cell receptor (beta chain) stems from a study of blood T cell repertoires in COVID-19. Study summary: Acute and convalescent COVID-19 samples came from the United States, Italy and Spain.

Trimming shortened V by 1 base and J by 2 bases, and 5 bases separated the two germline ends. Germline V lookup: CDR1 SGHNT, CDR2 YENEEA. The CDR3 is 13 residues long. Original processing methods: Estimated nucleated cell counts came from reference gene primer amplification. TCRdb's copy holds only in-frame clones and misses some; the assay was immunoSEQ multiplex PCR. The DNA was the basis for D and trimming; V, J and clone size are from that table. The sample records roughly 99,000 clones, approximately 89% being singletons. The sequenced material came from peripheral blood. This sequence originates from a man in his fifties with active or convalescent COVID-19. V and J are TRBV11-3 and TRBJ1-2, with a tentative D call TRBD1 (5 bases). CDR3 protein: CASSLAGNYGYTF. The CDR3 DNA sequence: TGTGCCAGCAGCTTAGCAGGGAACTATGGCTACACCTTC.